This T cell receptor (beta chain) was captured in a study of sequential checkpoint blockade in melanoma. Study-level information: Randomization was 1:1 between first-line nivolumab→ipilimumab and ipilimumab→nivolumab.

The data were produced by immunoSEQ multiplex PCR, yet TCRdb's version contains in-frame clones alone and is incomplete. The table shows approximately 15,000 clones, with 70% occurring only once. The sample holds a few counts of this clone. Germline CDR1 is SGHTA and CDR2 is FQGNSA. This CDR3 spans 15 amino acids. With 2 bases clipped from V and 5 bases from J, the junction kept 8 bases outside the gene matches. As to treatment: randomized to nivolumab then ipilimumab (arm A) or the reverse (arm B). DNA-damaging chemotherapy had not been given to any patient beforehand. Sorted cells were live CD3+CD8+, lacking CD19 and CD56, from PBMCs.

Sequences were derived from CD8+ T cells sorted from blood (inferred from file names), sampled from a patient given nivolumab and ipilimumab in sequence. The chain links TRBV7-2 to TRBJ2-7; 8 nucleotides agree with TRBD1. The origin of this receptor is a human donor with melanoma. The CDR3 DNA sequence: TGTGCCAGCAGCTTATTCCAGGGGGCTCGCGACGAGCAGTACTTC. This sequence encodes CASSLFQGARDEQYF.